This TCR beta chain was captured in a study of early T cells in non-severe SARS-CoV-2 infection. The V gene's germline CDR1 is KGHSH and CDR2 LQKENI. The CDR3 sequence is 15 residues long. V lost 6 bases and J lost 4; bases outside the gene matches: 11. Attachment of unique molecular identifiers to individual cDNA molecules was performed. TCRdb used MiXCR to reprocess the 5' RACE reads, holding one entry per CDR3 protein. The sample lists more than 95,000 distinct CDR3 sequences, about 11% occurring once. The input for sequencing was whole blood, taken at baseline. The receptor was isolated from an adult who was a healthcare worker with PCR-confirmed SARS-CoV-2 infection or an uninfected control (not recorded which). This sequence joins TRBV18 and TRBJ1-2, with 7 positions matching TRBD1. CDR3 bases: TGTGCCAGCTCCCCCGACAGGGTCGGGTTCTATGGCTACACCTTC. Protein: CASSPDRVGFYGYTF.